Below, one T cell receptor (beta chain) is given with its context. This sample is part of a study of CD8 T cells in Susac syndrome. Sequencing of TCR beta was performed on blood CD8+ and CD4+ T cells. The CD8+ and CD4+ T cells were isolated magnetically using a negative isolation approach, whereas the TEMRA cells were enriched by FACS. Per germline, CDR1 SEHNR and CDR2 FQNEAQ (reference sequence). CDR3 length: 15 residues. Between the trimmed V and J ends, which lost 5 bases and 0 bases, there was a span of 13 bases. RNA in amounts of roughly 0.5 to 1 ug was reverse transcribed with random hexamers. The TCR beta CDR3 was amplified by immunoSEQ multiplex PCR across 54 Vbeta, 13 Jbeta. TCRdb itself ran the immunoSEQ multiplex PCR reads through MiXCR, one entry per CDR3 protein. Of 200,000 to 250,000 distinct CDR3 sequences in the sample, about 94% were seen once.

The receptor was derived from a human donor with multiple sclerosis. Sequenced material: CD8+ T cells from PBMCs. The V gene is TRBV7-9, the J gene TRBJ1-1, with D unclear. CDR3 sequence: CASSHNTGLNTEAFF. CDR3 nucleotide sequence: TGTGCCAGCAGCCACAATACCGGGTTGAACACTGAAGCTTTCTTT.